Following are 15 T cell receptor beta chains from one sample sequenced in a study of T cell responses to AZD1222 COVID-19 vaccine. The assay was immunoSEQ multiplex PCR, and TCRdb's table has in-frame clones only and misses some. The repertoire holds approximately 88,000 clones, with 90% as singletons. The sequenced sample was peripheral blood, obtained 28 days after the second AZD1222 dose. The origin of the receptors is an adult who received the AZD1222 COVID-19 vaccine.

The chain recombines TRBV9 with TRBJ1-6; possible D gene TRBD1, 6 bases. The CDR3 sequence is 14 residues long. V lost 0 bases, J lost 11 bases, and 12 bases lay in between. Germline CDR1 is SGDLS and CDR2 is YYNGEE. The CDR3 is CASSVGGGDPPLHF. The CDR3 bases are TGTGCCAGCAGCGTAGGAGGGGGGGACCCACCCCTCCACTTT.

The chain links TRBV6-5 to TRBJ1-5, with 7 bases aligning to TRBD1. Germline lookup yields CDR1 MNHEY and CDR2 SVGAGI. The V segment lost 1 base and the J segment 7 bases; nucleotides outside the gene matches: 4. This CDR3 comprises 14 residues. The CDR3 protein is CASSYFQGGQPQHF. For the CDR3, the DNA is TGTGCCAGCAGTTACTTCCAAGGGGGCCAGCCCCAGCATTTT.

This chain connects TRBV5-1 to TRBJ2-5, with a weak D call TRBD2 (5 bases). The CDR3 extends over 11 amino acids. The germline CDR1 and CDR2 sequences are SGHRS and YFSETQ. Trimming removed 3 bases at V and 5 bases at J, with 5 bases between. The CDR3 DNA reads TGCGCCAGCAGCTGGGAGGAGACCCAGTACTTC. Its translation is CASSWEETQYF.

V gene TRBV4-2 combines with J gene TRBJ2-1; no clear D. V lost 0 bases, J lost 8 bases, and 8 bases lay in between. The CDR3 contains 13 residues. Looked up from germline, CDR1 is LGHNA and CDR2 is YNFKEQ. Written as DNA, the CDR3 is TGTGCCAGCAGCCAAGATAACAGAGATGAGCAGTTCTTC. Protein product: CASSQDNRDEQFF.

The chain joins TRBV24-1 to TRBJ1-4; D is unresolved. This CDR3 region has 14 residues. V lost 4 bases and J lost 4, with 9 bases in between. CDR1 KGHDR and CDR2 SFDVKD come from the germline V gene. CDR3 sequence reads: CATSDGSLNEKLFF. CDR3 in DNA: TGTGCCACCAGTGACGGCAGTCTTAATGAAAAACTGTTTTTT.

The CDR3 sequence: CASSLQGKDYEQYF. CDR3 nucleotides: TGTGCCAGCAGTCTACAGGGGAAGGACTACGAGCAGTACTTC. V is TRBV7-2 and J is TRBJ2-7, with 7 bases aligning to TRBD1. Per germline, CDR1 SGHTA and CDR2 FQGNSA. The V segment lost 6 bases and the J segment 3 bases; nucleotides outside the gene matches: 8. The CDR3 spans 14 residues.

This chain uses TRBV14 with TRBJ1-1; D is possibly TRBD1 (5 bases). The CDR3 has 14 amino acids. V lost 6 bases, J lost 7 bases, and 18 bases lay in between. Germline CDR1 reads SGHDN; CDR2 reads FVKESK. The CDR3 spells CASSPRTGTNEAFF. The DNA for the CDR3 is TGTGCCAGCAGTCCAAGGACGGGGACTAATGAAGCTTTCTTT.

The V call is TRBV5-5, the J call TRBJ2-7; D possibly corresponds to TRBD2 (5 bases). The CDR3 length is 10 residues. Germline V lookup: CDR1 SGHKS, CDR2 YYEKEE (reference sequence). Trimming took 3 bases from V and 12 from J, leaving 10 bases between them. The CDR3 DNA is TGTGCCAGCAGCTCCGTCGCGGGGTACTTC. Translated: CASSSVAGYF.

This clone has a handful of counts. The CDR3 nucleotides are TGTGCCAGCAGTTACTCCTCTATTGAAGCTTTCTTT. This gives the protein CASSYSSIEAFF. The genes are TRBV6-6 and TRBJ1-1; D is unclear. CDR1 is MNHNY, CDR2 SVGAGI, per germline (reference sequence). Trimming took 0 bases from V and 7 from J, leaving 6 bases between them. The CDR3 runs 12 residues.

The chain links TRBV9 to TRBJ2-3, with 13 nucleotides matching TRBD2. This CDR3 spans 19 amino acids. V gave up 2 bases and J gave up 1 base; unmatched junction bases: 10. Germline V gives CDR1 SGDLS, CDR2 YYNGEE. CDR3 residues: CASSVTSGGASGGTDTQYF. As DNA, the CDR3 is TGTGCCAGCAGCGTCACTAGCGGGGGGGCCTCGGGTGGCACAGATACGCAGTATTTT.

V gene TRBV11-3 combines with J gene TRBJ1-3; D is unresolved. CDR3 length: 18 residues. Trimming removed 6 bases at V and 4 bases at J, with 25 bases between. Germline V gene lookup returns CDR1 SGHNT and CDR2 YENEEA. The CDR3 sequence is CASSLPPGVNLAGNTIYF. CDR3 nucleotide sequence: TGTGCCAGCAGTCTCCCCCCCGGGGTGAACTTAGCGGGAAACACCATATATTTT.

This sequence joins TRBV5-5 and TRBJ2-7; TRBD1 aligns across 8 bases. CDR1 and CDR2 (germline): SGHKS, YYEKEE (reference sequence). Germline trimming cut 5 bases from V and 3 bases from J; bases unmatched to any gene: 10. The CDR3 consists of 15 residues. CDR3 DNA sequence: TGTGCCAGCAGTCGACTGACAGGGGCCCACTACGAGCAGTACTTC. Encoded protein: CASSRLTGAHYEQYF.

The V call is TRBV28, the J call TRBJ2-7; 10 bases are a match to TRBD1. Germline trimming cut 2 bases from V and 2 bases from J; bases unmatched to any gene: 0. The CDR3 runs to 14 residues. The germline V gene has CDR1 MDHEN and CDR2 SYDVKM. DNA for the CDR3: TGTGCCAGCAGTTTAGACAGGGGGCCCTACGAGCAGTACTTC. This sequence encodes CASSLDRGPYEQYF.

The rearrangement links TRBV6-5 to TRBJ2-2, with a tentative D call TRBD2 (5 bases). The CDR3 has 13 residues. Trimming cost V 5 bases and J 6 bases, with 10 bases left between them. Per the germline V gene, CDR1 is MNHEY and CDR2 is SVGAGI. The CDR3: CASSRGEAGELFF. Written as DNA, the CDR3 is TGTGCCAGCAGTCGGGGAGAGGCCGGGGAGCTGTTTTTT.

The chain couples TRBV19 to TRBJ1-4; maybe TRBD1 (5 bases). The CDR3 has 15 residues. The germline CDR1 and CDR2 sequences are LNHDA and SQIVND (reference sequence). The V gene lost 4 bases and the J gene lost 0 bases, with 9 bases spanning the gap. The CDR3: CASSSDSATNEKLFF. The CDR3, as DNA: TGTGCCAGTAGTAGCGACAGTGCAACTAATGAAAAACTGTTTTTT.